The 4 T cell receptor beta chains in this list originate from one sample, sequenced in a study of blood T cell repertoires in COVID-19. Some clones are missing from TCRdb's copy, which holds only in-frame ones; the method was immunoSEQ multiplex PCR. The profile covers roughly 140,000 clones, with more than 70% appearing a single time and 10% to 15% taken by the ten largest. Input material: peripheral blood. The source is a man aged 55 to 70 with active or convalescent COVID-19.

The chain couples TRBV27 to TRBJ2-1; 9 positions agree with TRBD2. This CDR3 spans 15 amino acids. Germline CDR1 is MNHEY and CDR2 is SMNVEV (reference sequence). V lost 5 bases, J lost 2 bases, and 4 bases stayed unmatched. CDR3 sequence reads: CASSLLAGPYNEQFF. The CDR3 nucleotides read TGTGCCAGCAGTCTCCTAGCGGGGCCCTACAATGAGCAGTTCTTC.

The gene calls are TRBV7-3 and TRBJ1-1, with 7 bases fitting TRBD1. Germline values: CDR1 SGHTA, CDR2 FQGTGA. With V trimmed by 5 bases and J by 11 bases, 8 bases remained unmatched. The CDR3 totals 12 residues. CDR3 loop: CASSQGGPRAFF. In DNA, the CDR3 is TGTGCCAGCAGCCAGGGGGGCCCGAGGGCTTTCTTT.

The chain combines TRBV11-3 with TRBJ2-3, with D possibly matching TRBD1 (6 bases). Germline loops: CDR1 SGHNT, CDR2 YENEEA. V lost 0 bases and J 7 bases, leaving 11 bases between the germline ends. The CDR3 length is 14 residues. The CDR3 loop reads CASSLDNQGNTQYF. The DNA for the CDR3 is TGTGCCAGCAGCTTAGATAATCAGGGGAATACGCAGTATTTT.

The rearrangement links TRBV11-2 to TRBJ2-1, with D possibly matching TRBD2 (5 bases). V lost 5 bases and J 2 bases, leaving 13 bases between the germline ends. The length of the CDR3 is 15 residues. Per the germline V gene, CDR1 is SGHAT and CDR2 is FQNNGV. CDR3 amino acids: CASSPWVAPYNEQFF. CDR3 DNA sequence: TGTGCCAGCAGCCCCTGGGTAGCGCCCTACAATGAGCAGTTCTTC.